Presented here are 31 T cell receptor beta chains from one specimen sequenced in a study of CD8 T cells in ankylosing spondylitis. Study-wide results and limits: A motif in TCR beta, a set of several highly homologous variants, appeared characteristic of ankylosing spondylitis blood.

These TCRs' antigens remain unknown. TCRdb ran MiXCR on the 5' RACE reads and lists one entry per CDR3 protein. The sample lists about 540,000 distinct CDR3 sequences, about an eighth seen once, with under 7.5% in the top ten. Sequenced: blood, either unsorted or a sorted T cell fraction (not recorded which). The receptors come from a male donor with ankylosing spondylitis.

This clonotype has at least ten counts. The chain combines TRBV4-1 with TRBJ2-6; a possible D gene is TRBD1 (5 bases). The CDR3 spans 19 residues. In germline, CDR1 is MGHRA, CDR2 YSYEKL. Trimming took off 1 base at V and 0 bases at J, with 16 bases between the two ends. CDR3 in amino acids: CASSQGRVRSLSGANVLTF. CDR3 in DNA: TGCGCCAGCAGCCAAGGCAGGGTTCGCTCTCTCTCTGGGGCCAACGTCCTGACTTTC.

This chain joins TRBV20-1 and TRBJ1-5, with D unresolved. CDR3 length equals 12 residues. The germline gives CDR1 DFQATT, CDR2 SNEGSKA (reference sequence). V was trimmed by 0 bases and J by 9 bases, leaving 9 bases between them. The CDR3 reads CSAREGSRPQHF. CDR3 coding DNA: TGCAGTGCTAGAGAGGGCAGTAGGCCCCAGCATTTT.

This clonotype showed up just a few times. V gene TRBV5-1 combines with J gene TRBJ2-5, with D possibly TRBD2 on 6 matching bases. The CDR3 has 17 amino acids. In germline, CDR1 is SGHRS, CDR2 YFSETQ. Trimming stripped 3 bases from V and 5 bases from J, with 23 bases between. The CDR3 is CASSSTALQLEGETQYF. CDR3 in DNA: TGCGCCAGCAGCTCGACCGCCCTGCAGCTGGAGGGGGAGACCCAGTACTTC.

The sample holds many counts of this clonotype. The genes are TRBV24-1 and TRBJ1-2; 8 bases line up with TRBD1. This CDR3 spans 15 amino acids. CDR1 and CDR2 from the germline V gene are KGHDR and SFDVKD. Trimming removed 3 bases from V and 4 bases from J; junction bases left unmatched: 6. DNA for the CDR3: TGTGCCACCAGTGATACCGGGACAGGTTTCTATGGCTACACCTTC. This translates into CATSDTGTGFYGYTF.

At least ten counts were recorded for this clonotype. The DNA of the CDR3 is TGTGCCAGCAGTTTGTTCGGTGGAAGCTCCTACGAGCAGTACTTC. Its protein product is CASSLFGGSSYEQYF. The chain has TRBV12-3 or TRBV12-4 and TRBJ2-7; D call uncertain. V was shortened by 3 bases and J by 0 bases, with 12 bases between the two germline ends. The CDR3 has 15 residues.

The sample holds many counts of this clonotype. This rearrangement joins TRBV6-1 to TRBJ2-7, with 10 bases matching TRBD1. Germline loops: CDR1 MNHNS, CDR2 SASEGT. The CDR3 loop spans 14 amino acids. V was clipped by 6 bases and J by 4 bases; unmatched bases: 6. The CDR3 DNA is TGTGCCAGCAGCCCGAGGGACAGGGGATACGAGCAGTACTTC. Translation: CASSPRDRGYEQYF.

This clonotype was found many times. The chain has TRBV12-3 or TRBV12-4 and TRBJ2-2; D is possibly TRBD2 (5 bases). Trimming took off 6 bases at V and 5 bases at J, with 16 bases between the two ends. CDR3 length: 15 amino acids. The CDR3 spells CASSLIVPGTGELFF. The CDR3 bases are TGTGCCAGCAGCCTGATAGTCCCGGGGACCGGGGAGCTGTTTTTT.

This clonotype has ten or more counts. This sequence joins TRBV5-1 and TRBJ2-1; 11 bases agree with TRBD1. This CDR3 is 16 amino acids long. J was trimmed by 9 bases and V by 1 base; bases with no gene match: 9. Germline CDR1 is SGHRS and CDR2 is YFSETQ. The chain's CDR3 is CASSLRIGTGGTEQFF. The CDR3 bases are TGCGCCAGCAGCTTGCGAATTGGGACAGGGGGAACTGAGCAGTTCTTC. The whole variable domain, remainder taken from reference TRBV5-1 and TRBJ2-1, is KAGVTQTPRYLIKTRGQQVTLSCSPISGHRSVSWYQQTPGQGLQFLFEYFSETQRNKGNFPGRFSGRQFSNSRSEMNVSTLELGDSALYLCASSLRIGTGGTEQFFGPGTRLTVL.

The chain recombines TRBV7-2 with TRBJ2-7, with 10 bases fitting TRBD2. CDR1 SGHTA and CDR2 FQGNSA come from the germline V gene. J was trimmed by 2 bases and V by 5 bases; bases with no gene match: 6. The CDR3 runs to 15 residues. CDR3: CASSPWTSGTYEQYF. The CDR3 nucleotides read TGTGCCAGCAGCCCCTGGACTAGCGGTACCTACGAGCAGTACTTC.

This sequence joins TRBV20-1 and TRBJ2-1; D perhaps matches TRBD2 (5 bases). The CDR3 loop spans 12 amino acids. Trimming pared 3 bases from V and 9 bases from J, leaving 12 bases between. Per germline, CDR1 DFQATT and CDR2 SNEGSKA (reference sequence). CDR3 bases: TGCAGTGCTAGTTGGCCACGGGGTGAGCAGTTCTTC. Protein sequence: CSASWPRGEQFF.

The chain recombines TRBV7-9 with TRBJ2-1, with D possibly TRBD1 on 7 matching bases. Per the germline V gene, CDR1 is SEHNR and CDR2 is FQNEAQ (reference sequence). V shed 1 base and J shed 7 bases, with 14 bases lying between them. The CDR3 spans 15 residues. The chain's CDR3 is CASSLVGGGTNEQFF. The CDR3 nucleotides are TGTGCCAGCAGCTTAGTTGGAGGGGGCACGAATGAGCAGTTCTTC.

Many counts were recorded for this clonotype. This rearrangement joins TRBV2 to TRBJ2-1; 7 positions agree with TRBD2. This CDR3 contains 17 residues. Germline lookup yields CDR1 SNHLY and CDR2 FYNNEI. Trimming took 8 bases from V and 1 from J; bases not matched to a gene: 14. Here the CDR3 reads CASEDLPTSHSYNEQFF. Written as DNA, the CDR3 is TGTGCCAGCGAAGACCTGCCGACTAGCCATTCCTACAATGAGCAGTTCTTC.

This clonotype has only a few counts. The chain has TRBV12-3 or TRBV12-4 and TRBJ2-5; 8 nucleotides agree with TRBD2. Trimming removed 6 bases from V and 5 bases from J; junction bases left unmatched: 11. There are 15 residues in the CDR3. DNA of the CDR3: TGTGCCAGCAGCCTTCGGGGGGGAGTCTCTGAGACCCAGTACTTC. Protein: CASSLRGGVSETQYF.

This chain uses TRBV20-1 with TRBJ2-5; D is unresolved. Germline V gives CDR1 DFQATT, CDR2 SNEGSKA (reference sequence). V gave up 5 bases and J gave up 2 bases, with 9 bases separating them. The CDR3 sequence is 12 residues long. The CDR3 DNA reads as TGCAGTGCTTCCGCGCAGCAAGAGACCCAGTACTTC. Protein sequence: CSASAQQETQYF.

The table lists this clonotype with many counts. V usage is TRBV5-1 and J usage is TRBJ2-7; perhaps TRBD2 as D (5 bases). CDR1 SGHRS and CDR2 YFSETQ come from the germline V gene. The CDR3 is 13 amino acids. V dropped 4 bases and J dropped 0 bases, with 8 bases sitting between them. Written as DNA, the CDR3 is TGCGCCAGCAGCAGGACTTCCTCCTACGAGCAGTACTTC. This gives the protein CASSRTSSYEQYF.

The gene calls are TRBV10-1 and TRBJ2-5; D might be TRBD2 (6 bases). CDR3 length: 15 amino acids. The V gene lost 3 bases and the J gene lost 1 base, with 12 bases spanning the gap. Germline V gene data show CDR1 as WNHNN and CDR2 as SYGVQD (reference sequence). The CDR3 DNA reads as TGCGCCAGCAGTGACGCTCGGAGGGCCCAAGAGACCCAGTACTTC. Encoded protein: CASSDARRAQETQYF.

Comment on this clonotype: The junction shows a germline mismatch at one end, possibly a read error. The V gene is TRBV29-1, the J gene TRBJ2-5; TRBD2 aligns across 8 bases. The CDR3 has 14 amino acids. Germline V gene data show CDR1 as SQVTM and CDR2 as ANQGSEA. CDR3 sequence reads: CSVEAGVAQETQYF. The CDR3 region has the DNA TGCAGCGTAGAAGCGGGAGTGGCTCAGGAGACCCAGTACTTC. Supplemented by reference TRBV29-1 and TRBJ2-5, the full variable domain reads SAVISQKPSRDICQRGTSLTIQCQVDSQVTMMFWYRQQPGQSLTLIATANQGSEATYESGFVIDKFPISRPNLTFSTLTVSNMSPEDSSIYLCSVEAGVAQETQYFGPGTRLLVL.

This clonotype was seen a few times. The rearrangement links TRBV20-1 to TRBJ2-5; a possible D gene is TRBD1 (5 bases). CDR3 length equals 15 residues. V shed 3 bases and J shed 0 bases, with 14 bases lying between them. Germline values: CDR1 DFQATT, CDR2 SNEGSKA (reference sequence). In DNA form, the CDR3 reads TGCAGTGCTAGTAGGGGAATCAGGTACCAAGAGACCCAGTACTTC. This gives the protein CSASRGIRYQETQYF.

This clonotype was seen a handful of times. The chain combines TRBV20-1 with TRBJ2-1; tentatively, D is TRBD2 (6 bases). Germline CDR1 and CDR2: DFQATT and SNEGSKA (reference sequence). With 6 bases removed from V and 15 bases from J, the gap between germline ends came to 24 bases. CDR3 length: 13 residues. CDR3 sequence reads: CSAEEEAGGLRFF. The CDR3 DNA is TGCAGTGCCGAAGAGGAAGCGGGTGGTTTACGGTTCTTC.

The table lists this clonotype with a few counts. V and J are TRBV18 and TRBJ1-2; D call uncertain. Trimming shortened V by 3 bases and J by 2 bases, and 13 bases separated the two germline ends. The CDR3 runs to 15 residues. Germline V gene lookup returns CDR1 KGHSH and CDR2 LQKENI. CDR3 sequence reads: CASSPTASPNYGYTF. CDR3 sequence (DNA): TGTGCCAGCTCACCTACAGCAAGCCCGAACTATGGCTACACCTTC.

This CDR3 is CASSYSASGAQETQYF. The CDR3 bases are TGTGCCAGCAGTTACTCAGCTAGCGGGGCACAAGAGACCCAGTACTTC. The rearrangement joins TRBV6-5 to TRBJ2-5; 9 nucleotides match TRBD2. The junction had 4 bases not matched to a gene; V was cut back by 0 bases and J by 2 bases. The CDR3 totals 16 residues. Germline V gives CDR1 MNHEY, CDR2 SVGAGI.

The chain links TRBV15 to TRBJ2-5; 7 bases are shared with TRBD2. From germline, CDR1 is LNHNV and CDR2 YYDKDF (reference sequence). The junction had 7 bases not matched to a gene; V was cut back by 2 bases and J by 4 bases. This CDR3 comprises 15 residues. CDR3 in DNA: TGTGCCACCAGCAGAAGGACTAGTGCATTAGAGACCCAGTACTTC. Translated, it gives CATSRRTSALETQYF.

This clonotype has just a few counts. This chain uses TRBV20-1 with TRBJ2-3; 9 nucleotides agree with TRBD2. The CDR3 runs 14 residues. The J segment lost 1 base and the V segment lost 5 bases, leaving 4 bases of the junction unmatched. The germline gives CDR1 DFQATT, CDR2 SNEGSKA (reference sequence). CDR3 in DNA: TGCAGTGCTGCGGGAGGGAGTGGCACAGATACGCAGTATTTT. This translates into CSAAGGSGTDTQYF.

V is TRBV11-2 and J is TRBJ2-7; D gene unclear. CDR3 length: 13 amino acids. Deletions cut 5 bases from V and 1 base from J, with 9 bases between. From germline, CDR1 is SGHAT and CDR2 FQNNGV. The CDR3 DNA reads as TGTGCCAGCAGCGGCGTCAAGTCCTACGAGCAGTACTTC. Residues: CASSGVKSYEQYF.

This clonotype was detected only a few times. V gene TRBV5-1 combines with J gene TRBJ2-5, with a possible D match to TRBD1 (5 bases). CDR3 length: 15 residues. Germline V gene lookup returns CDR1 SGHRS and CDR2 YFSETQ. The germline V and J ends were trimmed by 6 bases and 2 bases, with 17 bases remaining between them. As DNA, the CDR3 is TGCGCCAGCACGTACGGAAGGGGATCACAAGAGACCCAGTACTTC. This encodes CASTYGRGSQETQYF.

The chain recombines TRBV12-3 or TRBV12-4 with TRBJ2-7; 10 bases align to TRBD2. Germline trimming cut 6 bases from V and 5 bases from J; bases unmatched to any gene: 7. The CDR3 is 14 residues long. CDR3 coding DNA: TGTGCCAGCAGCCTGGGACTAGCGACCCACGAGCAGTACGTC. Encoded protein: CASSLGLATHEQYV.

The chain combines TRBV14 with TRBJ1-4, with unresolved D. CDR1 and CDR2 (germline): SGHDN, FVKESK. With 0 bases removed from V and 4 bases from J, the gap between germline ends came to 3 bases. The CDR3 totals 13 residues. The CDR3 region has the DNA TGTGCCAGCAGCCAAGATGATAATGAAAAACTGTTTTTT. Its translation is CASSQDDNEKLFF.

For this clonotype: This may stem from a read error, because a much larger clone lies one nucleotide away. The chain has TRBV5-1 and TRBJ2-1; D not resolved. Between the trimmed V and J ends, which lost 0 bases and 8 bases, there was a span of 18 bases. Germline CDR1 SGHRS, CDR2 YFSETQ. The CDR3 is 16 amino acids. CDR3 protein: CASSLVSRARNDEQFF. As DNA, the CDR3 is TGCGCCAGCAGCTTGGTATCTCGGGCGAGGAACGATGAGCAGTTCTTC.

Only a few counts were recorded for this clonotype. The chain joins TRBV27 to TRBJ2-5; TRBD2 aligns across 8 bases. The CDR3 length is 18 residues. V lost 6 bases and J lost 1; bases outside the gene matches: 16. Germline V gives CDR1 MNHEY, CDR2 SMNVEV (reference sequence). CDR3: CASSNGDSGEWGQETQYF. In DNA, the CDR3 is TGTGCCAGCAGCAATGGGGATAGCGGGGAGTGGGGCCAAGAGACCCAGTACTTC.

The V gene is TRBV11-2, the J gene TRBJ2-2; tentative D call: TRBD2 (5 bases). The CDR3 length is 17 residues. Per the germline V gene, CDR1 is SGHAT and CDR2 is FQNNGV. Trimming shortened V by 5 bases and J by 0 bases, and 16 bases separated the two germline ends. CDR3 sequence: CASSALGGQANTGELFF. The CDR3 DNA is TGTGCCAGCAGCGCGCTCGGCGGGCAGGCGAACACCGGGGAGCTGTTTTTT.

This sequence joins TRBV15 and TRBJ2-7; no definite D call. This CDR3 region has 13 residues. The ends were cut back, 4 bases at V and 4 bases at J, with 11 bases in the middle. Germline values: CDR1 LNHNV, CDR2 YYDKDF (reference sequence). The CDR3 here is CATSMGIDYEQYF. Written as DNA, the CDR3 is TGTGCCACCAGCATGGGTATAGATTACGAGCAGTACTTC.